This passage covers 31 T cell receptor beta chains from one sample sequenced in a study of cytomegalovirus exposure and HLA in healthy donors. Primers included in the PCR were 60 Vbeta and 13 Jbeta primers. Profiling relied on immunoSEQ multiplex PCR, and the TCRdb table lists in-frame clones only, not all of them. The repertoire consists of about 89,000 clones, with over 75% occurring once and the leading ten covering under 4.5%. Sequencing used PBMCs. The receptors derive from a female donor in good health and CMV-seropositive.

The gene calls are TRBV5-1 and TRBJ2-2; tentative D call: TRBD1 (5 bases). The CDR3 extends over 15 amino acids. V was trimmed by 0 bases and J by 6 bases, leaving 12 bases between them. Germline CDR1 reads SGHRS; CDR2 reads YFSETQ. The DNA of the CDR3 is TGCGCCAGCAGCTTGGCAGCAGGGCGCCCCGGGGAGCTGTTTTTT. The encoded protein is CASSLAAGRPGELFF. Using reference TRBV5-1 and TRBJ2-2 for the parts outside the CDR3, the full variable domain is KAGVTQTPRYLIKTRGQQVTLSCSPISGHRSVSWYQQTPGQGLQFLFEYFSETQRNKGNFPGRFSGRQFSNSRSEMNVSTLELGDSALYLCASSLAAGRPGELFFGEGSRLTVL.

The chain uses TRBV7-3 and TRBJ2-6, with 7 bases lining up with TRBD1. The trim removed 5 bases at V and 4 bases at J, leaving 11 bases unmatched. The CDR3 totals 17 residues. Per germline, CDR1 SGHTA and CDR2 FQGTGA. This CDR3 reads CASSPRDSWGGANVLTF. The DNA of the CDR3 is TGTGCCAGCAGCCCTAGGGACAGCTGGGGGGGGGCCAACGTCCTGACTTTC. Using reference TRBV7-3 and TRBJ2-6 for the parts outside the CDR3, the full variable domain is GAGVSQTPSNKVTEKGKYVELRCDPISGHTALYWYRQSLGQGPEFLIYFQGTGAADDSGLPNDRFFAVRPEGSVSTLKIQRTERGDSAVYLCASSPRDSWGGANVLTFGAGSRLTVL.

This clone appeared once. The chain links TRBV5-4 to TRBJ2-7; 7 positions match TRBD1. CDR3 length: 14 amino acids. CDR1 is SGHNT, CDR2 YYREEE, per germline (reference sequence). V shed 3 bases and J 4 bases; nucleotides not matched to a gene: 7. In DNA, the CDR3 is TGTGCCAGCAGCTATGGCGCCAGGGGGTACGAGCAGTACTTC. Translation: CASSYGARGYEQYF.

The V gene is TRBV10-3, the J gene TRBJ1-3; a possible D gene is TRBD1 (6 bases). The CDR3 contains 13 residues. Germline V gene sequence: CDR1 ENHRY, CDR2 SYGVKD. CDR3 sequence (DNA): TGTGCGGTCAGGGGCTCCTCTGGAAACACCATATATTTT. Protein product: CAVRGSSGNTIYF.

V gene TRBV15 combines with J gene TRBJ2-1; D ambiguous. The CDR3 covers 14 residues. The ends were cut back, 1 base at V and 4 bases at J, with 8 bases in the middle. The germline CDR1 and CDR2 sequences are LNHNV and YYDKDF (reference sequence). The CDR3 is CATSRVNGYNEQFF. The CDR3, as DNA: TGTGCCACCAGCAGAGTAAACGGGTACAATGAGCAGTTCTTC.

The chain recombines TRBV6-5 with TRBJ1-2; 10 nucleotides line up with TRBD1. V gave up 6 bases and J gave up 5 bases; unmatched junction bases: 9. Germline V gene lookup returns CDR1 MNHEY and CDR2 SVGAGI. The CDR3 has 15 residues. CDR3 coding DNA: TGTGCCAGCAGCCCGTGGGGACAGGGGTTATATGGCTACACCTTC. It is translated as CASSPWGQGLYGYTF.

This chain links TRBV18 with TRBJ2-5, with D unresolved. CDR1 and CDR2 from the germline V gene are KGHSH and LQKENI. Trimming removed 2 bases at V and 1 base at J, with 11 bases between. There are 15 residues in the CDR3. The CDR3 spells CASSPTVNGQETQYF. CDR3 nucleotide sequence: TGTGCCAGCTCACCAACCGTGAACGGCCAAGAGACCCAGTACTTC.

The chain employs TRBV4-1 and TRBJ1-3, with D possibly TRBD1 on 5 matching bases. CDR3 length: 15 residues. With 2 bases removed from V and 0 bases from J, the gap between germline ends came to 8 bases. Germline V gene sequence: CDR1 MGHRA, CDR2 YSYEKL. This CDR3 is CASSQQQVSGNTIYF. The CDR3 DNA reads as TGCGCCAGCAGCCAACAACAGGTCTCTGGAAACACCATATATTTT.

Here the CDR3 reads CASSLEYEQYF. As DNA, the CDR3 is TGTGCCAGCAGCTTAGAATACGAGCAGTACTTC. The V gene is TRBV7-9, the J gene TRBJ2-5; D gene ambiguous. Judging by the DNA end, TRBJ2-7 fits better; the J call may be wrong. The CDR3 has 11 residues. Germline lookup yields CDR1 SEHNR and CDR2 FQNEAQ (reference sequence).

This clone was seen once. This chain connects TRBV6-4 to TRBJ1-1, with a possible D match to TRBD1 (5 bases). There are 16 residues in the CDR3. Trimming stripped 8 bases from V and 0 bases from J, with 19 bases between. CDR1 MRHNA and CDR2 SNTAGT come from the germline V gene. CDR3 DNA: TGTGCCAGCCGGGGGGGAGCGAACTCCATGAACACTGAAGCTTTCTTT. It specifies CASRGGANSMNTEAFF.

The chain couples TRBV5-1 to TRBJ2-7; weak D call: TRBD1 (6 bases). CDR1 is SGHRS, CDR2 YFSETQ, per germline. With 7 bases removed from V and 0 bases from J, the gap between germline ends came to 11 bases. This CDR3 contains 13 residues. The CDR3 reads CASYIQGSYEQYF. The CDR3 DNA sequence: TGCGCCAGCTATATACAGGGCTCCTACGAGCAGTACTTC. Supplemented by reference TRBV5-1 and TRBJ2-7, the full variable domain reads KAGVTQTPRYLIKTRGQQVTLSCSPISGHRSVSWYQQTPGQGLQFLFEYFSETQRNKGNFPGRFSGRQFSNSRSEMNVSTLELGDSALYLCASYIQGSYEQYFGPGTRLTVT.

V usage is TRBV6-5 and J usage is TRBJ2-1; 11 bases map to TRBD1. The CDR3 runs 16 residues. The V segment lost 4 bases and the J segment 5 bases; nucleotides outside the gene matches: 7. The V gene's germline CDR1 is MNHEY and CDR2 SVGAGI. The CDR3, as DNA: TGTGCCAGCAGTTCCCTCGGGACAGGGGGAGACAATGAGCAGTTCTTC. Protein: CASSSLGTGGDNEQFF.

This clone was detected only a few times. This chain links TRBV27 with TRBJ1-5; a possible D gene is TRBD1 (6 bases). CDR1 is MNHEY and CDR2 is SMNVEV in the germline V gene (reference sequence). Trimming left V 0 bases short and J 3 bases short, with 12 bases between. The CDR3 is made up of 16 amino acids. In DNA, the CDR3 is TGTGCCAGCAGTTTATCGAGGCAGGGGTACAATCAGCCCCAGCATTTT. Translating gives CASSLSRQGYNQPQHF.

This sequence joins TRBV5-1 and TRBJ1-2, with 10 bases identical to TRBD1. The germline CDR1 and CDR2 sequences are SGHRS and YFSETQ. This CDR3 has 15 residues. J gave up 5 bases and V 3 bases, and 7 bases lay outside the gene matches. CDR3 bases: TGCGCCAGCAGCTCAGGACAGGGGGACCTATATGGCTACACCTTC. This gives the protein CASSSGQGDLYGYTF.

This chain joins TRBV29-1 and TRBJ1-4; 8 bases map to TRBD1. Losses at the gene ends were 3 bases for V and 0 bases for J; bases not matched to a gene: 3. CDR3 size: 15 residues. Germline V CDR1 and CDR2: SQVTM, ANQGSEA. The CDR3: CSVEGQEATNEKLFF. CDR3 in DNA: TGCAGCGTTGAGGGACAGGAAGCAACTAATGAAAAACTGTTTTTT.

The rearrangement uses TRBV10-2 and TRBJ1-5; no clear D gene. V gave up 10 bases and J gave up 5 bases, with 9 bases separating them. The CDR3 is 11 amino acids. Looked up from germline, CDR1 is WSHSY and CDR2 is SAAADI. The CDR3 here is CATGPDQPQHF. The CDR3 nucleotides read TGCGCCACCGGTCCCGATCAGCCCCAGCATTTT.

V gene TRBV7-2 combines with J gene TRBJ1-1; tentatively, D is TRBD1 (6 bases). The CDR3 spans 15 residues. Germline values: CDR1 SGHTA, CDR2 FQGNSA. The V and J ends lost 5 bases and 4 bases respectively, with 17 bases between them. CDR3 region: CASSIGYRETTEAFF. The CDR3 nucleotides read TGTGCCAGCAGCATTGGATACAGGGAAACCACTGAAGCTTTCTTT.

The V and J genes are TRBV6-1 and TRBJ1-2; D uncertain. Germline V CDR1 and CDR2: MNHNS, SASEGT. V was clipped by 1 base and J by 4 bases, with 16 bases between them. This CDR3 region has 16 residues. The chain's CDR3 is CASSEGVPRSFYGYTF. DNA for the CDR3: TGTGCCAGCAGTGAAGGAGTGCCGCGATCCTTCTATGGCTACACCTTC.

The chain recombines TRBV5-1 with TRBJ2-3; 11 nucleotides line up with TRBD1. The CDR3 runs 13 residues. With V trimmed by 7 bases and J by 6 bases, 4 bases remained unmatched. Germline lookup yields CDR1 SGHRS and CDR2 YFSETQ. For the CDR3, the DNA is TGCGCCAGCGGACAGGGGGCTGGCGATACGCAGTATTTT. It codes for CASGQGAGDTQYF.

The genes are TRBV10-2 and TRBJ2-7; D gene unclear. The CDR3 has 13 amino acids. V shed 4 bases and J shed 3 bases, with 10 bases lying between them. CDR1 and CDR2 (germline): WSHSY, SAAADI. CDR3: CASSGATVYEQYF. CDR3 bases: TGCGCCAGCAGTGGGGCTACAGTCTACGAGCAGTACTTC.

The chain is built from TRBV2 and TRBJ1-6; D gene ambiguous. The CDR3 covers 15 residues. Per the germline V gene, CDR1 is SNHLY and CDR2 is FYNNEI. V was pared by 2 bases and J by 7 bases, with 12 bases between. This CDR3 is CASSEYVADNSPLHF. DNA for the CDR3: TGTGCCAGCAGTGAATATGTAGCTGACAATTCACCCCTCCACTTT.

V and J are TRBV5-1 and TRBJ2-7; perhaps TRBD2 as D (6 bases). The CDR3 has 13 residues. The germline V gene has CDR1 SGHRS and CDR2 YFSETQ. Trimming shortened V by 0 bases and J by 4 bases, and 8 bases separated the two germline ends. The CDR3: CASSLGGEYEQYF. For the CDR3, the DNA is TGCGCCAGCAGCTTGGGGGGGGAGTACGAGCAGTACTTC. The variable domain in full, completed from reference TRBV5-1 and TRBJ2-7, reads KAGVTQTPRYLIKTRGQQVTLSCSPISGHRSVSWYQQTPGQGLQFLFEYFSETQRNKGNFPGRFSGRQFSNSRSEMNVSTLELGDSALYLCASSLGGEYEQYFGPGTRLTVT.

The chain uses TRBV11-2 and TRBJ1-1, with D uncertain. CDR1 and CDR2 (germline): SGHAT, FQNNGV. Trimming shortened V by 6 bases and J by 11 bases, and 10 bases separated the two germline ends. The CDR3 has 10 residues. CDR3 sequence reads: CASSFKEAFF. The CDR3, as DNA: TGTGCCAGCAGTTTTAAGGAGGCTTTCTTT.

The chain carries TRBV7-2 and TRBJ1-1, with TRBD1 matching over 9 bases. Germline assignment: CDR1 SGHTA and CDR2 FQGNSA. This CDR3 has 17 amino acids. V trimming: 0 bases; J trimming: 4 bases; junction bases outside the gene matches: 9. CDR3 loop: CASSLALTGGVSTEAFF. DNA for the CDR3: TGTGCCAGCAGCTTAGCGCTTACAGGGGGCGTGAGCACTGAAGCTTTCTTT.

This clone occurred once. At one end the junction does not follow the germline gene, possibly because of a read error. The J gene is TRBJ2-5, the V gene TRBV6-5; a weak D match, TRBD2 (6 bases). Germline CDR1 reads MNHEY; CDR2 reads SVGAGI. This CDR3 has 13 amino acids. The CDR3 reads CASKRPGVEPQYF. The DNA for the CDR3 is TGTGCCAGCAAGAGGCCGGGGGTAGAGCCCCAGTACTTC.

The genes are TRBV27 and TRBJ1-5; TRBD1 agrees at 7 bases. Germline CDR1 MNHEY, CDR2 SMNVEV (reference sequence). Germline trimming cut 2 bases from V and 6 bases from J; bases unmatched to any gene: 7. The CDR3 is 15 residues long. DNA for the CDR3: TGTGCCAGCAGTTTACAGGGGGGTTGGGGTCAGCCCCAGCATTTT. Translated: CASSLQGGWGQPQHF.

The CDR3 sequence: CASSESEGYEQYF. In nucleotides, the CDR3 is TGCGCCAGCAGTGAGTCGGAGGGGTACGAGCAGTACTTC. The chain combines TRBV10-1 with TRBJ2-7; maybe TRBD2 (6 bases). CDR1 and CDR2 from the germline V gene are WNHNN and SYGVQD (reference sequence). The V gene lost 0 bases and the J gene lost 4 bases, with 7 bases spanning the gap. This CDR3 is built from 13 residues.

In its sample, this clone was seen once. This chain joins TRBV5-1 and TRBJ1-3; D is possibly TRBD1 (6 bases). There are 18 residues in the CDR3. The germline CDR1 and CDR2 sequences are SGHRS and YFSETQ. V lost 3 bases and J lost 0, with 19 bases in between. Here the CDR3 reads CASSSAGTPIFSGNTIYF. The CDR3 DNA is TGCGCCAGCAGCTCCGCCGGGACACCTATATTCTCTGGAAACACCATATATTTT.

This chain uses TRBV29-1 with TRBJ1-2; 7 positions match TRBD1. With 7 bases clipped from V and 5 bases from J, the junction kept 7 bases outside the gene matches. The CDR3 is 12 residues long. Germline V gene data show CDR1 as SQVTM and CDR2 as ANQGSEA. The CDR3 spells CSAPDRVYGYTF. CDR3 nucleotide sequence: TGCAGCGCCCCAGACAGGGTTTATGGCTACACCTTC.

This sequence joins TRBV29-1 and TRBJ1-1; D remains unclear. Germline CDR1 SQVTM, CDR2 ANQGSEA. The CDR3 loop spans 10 amino acids. V lost 3 bases and J lost 9, with 8 bases in between. The CDR3 loop is CSVDIPKAFF. DNA for the CDR3: TGCAGCGTTGACATCCCAAAAGCTTTCTTT.

The V gene is TRBV7-6, the J gene TRBJ2-5, with TRBD2 matching 10 bases. Near its end, the DNA agrees better with TRBJ2-7, so the J call may be wrong. Per the germline V gene, CDR1 is SGHVS and CDR2 is FNYEAQ. CDR3 length equals 15 residues. The CDR3 is CASSSSSGSTYEQYF. In DNA, the CDR3 is TGTGCCAGCAGCTCGTCTAGCGGGAGCACTTACGAGCAGTACTTC.